Listed below are T cell receptor beta chains from one sample, sequenced in a study of Tregs in tolerant kidney transplant recipients. TCRdb's table, derived via immunoSEQ multiplex PCR, lists solely in-frame clones and lacks some. The data contain fewer than 100,000 clones, 80% to 95% of them singletons. This sample comprised CD4+ T cells from blood, obtained before the transplant. The receptors come from a human donor who received a combined kidney and bone marrow transplant. Both conserved end residues are part of each CDR3. A D gene is named only where the DNA matches it firmly. Clone size is not always given. Where it is, it says once, few, many or a class for expanded clones.

J | V | D | size | CDR3 | DNA
TRBJ1-1 | TRBV7-3 | TRBD1 | - | CASSLTGSGTEAFF | TGTGCCAGCAGTTTGACAGGGTCGGGCACTGAAGCTTTCTTT
TRBJ1-1 | TRBV18 | - | - | CASSQQVNTEAFF | TGTGCCAGCTCACAACAGGTGAACACTGAAGCTTTCTTT
TRBJ2-5 | TRBV7-2 | - | - | CASSLARSSGVETQYF | TGTGCCAGCAGCTTAGCGCGATCCAGCGGCGTCGAGACCCAGTACTTC
TRBJ2-7 | TRBV19 | TRBD2 | - | CASSIGLAGGSEQYF | TGTGCCAGTAGTATCGGCCTAGCGGGAGGAAGCGAGCAGTACTTC
TRBJ1-1 | TRBV10-3 | - | - | CATRGLQDTEAFF | TGTGCCACACGGGGTCTACAAGACACTGAAGCTTTCTTT
TRBJ1-5 | TRBV7-8 | - | - | CASSPPGLQLGQPQHF | TGTGCCAGCAGCCCCCCGGGACTCCAACTTGGTCAGCCCCAGCATTTT
TRBJ1-5 | TRBV5-6 | TRBD1 | - | CASSLGRGLVQPQHF | TGTGCCAGCAGCTTGGGCAGGGGGCTTGTTCAGCCCCAGCATTTT
TRBJ2-1 | TRBV11-2 | TRBD2 | once | CASSSLAGARYNEQFF | TGTGCCAGCAGTTCTCTAGCGGGAGCGCGGTACAATGAGCAGTTCTTC
TRBJ2-7 | TRBV7-9 | - | - | CASSFDGNGAGFYYEQYF | TGTGCCAGCAGCTTTGACGGAAATGGGGCAGGTTTTTACTACGAGCAGTACTTC
TRBJ1-6 | TRBV28 | TRBD1 | - | CASSFGLGQGNSPLHF | TGTGCCAGCAGTTTTGGTCTTGGACAGGGTAATTCACCCCTCCACTTT
TRBJ1-5 | TRBV7-2 | - | - | CASSPPGKRGQPQHF | TGTGCCAGCAGCCCGCCGGGGAAGCGAGGACAGCCCCAGCATTTT